This T cell receptor (beta chain) emerged from a study of identical twins (dated by TCRdb to 2016 to 2017). Concerning the study at large: The study deep-sequenced TCR alpha and beta repertoires from monozygotic twins, unrelated adults of various ages and cord blood to test whether fetal clonotypes persist. To rule out contamination, replicate twin experiments were performed at different times with different library preparation protocols. What the work shows at the level of the full study, not this receptor alone: Compared with coincidental sharing between unrelated individuals, out-of-frame TCR alpha sequences shared between twins showed an excess of sequences with low generation probability. Because the same donors could not be followed over many years, the conclusions relied on cross-sectional statistical analysis. Abundant cord blood beta clonotypes carried fewer insertions; young adult naive repertoires showed a weaker similar trend, while memory repertoires showed none. The excess sharing between twins in beta out-of-frame sequences was weaker because fewer shared sequences reduced the signal-to-noise ratio. Zero-insertion analyses could be partly confounded by invariant T cells such as MAIT and iNKT, although diverse VJ usage argued against such confounding for most clonotypes. In monozygotic twins, recombination models systematically underestimated out-of-frame TCR alpha sharing, but the models matched the sharing seen between unrelated individuals.

This clonotype was recorded a few times. The specificity of this receptor is unknown. The input lacks base qualities; no much larger clone sits a single base away. Every donor in the study was a healthy Caucasian. Three pairs of female monozygotic twins, all aged roughly 18 to 29 years, were included in the twin cohort. Positive isolation kits from Invitrogen were used to isolate the CD4+ and CD8+ T cell populations. The library was generated by 5' RACE. Sequencing relied on an Illumina HiSeq 2000. A universal primer binding site was introduced by template switching, and a unique molecular identifier was present in the final cDNA, enabling accurate counting of TCR cDNA molecules. Specific primers in the conserved constant-segment region were used to synthesize first-strand cDNA for the TCR alpha and beta chains. To control for contamination, every cDNA library carried two barcodes: a SMART-Mk sample barcode plus Illumina barcodes. TruSeq adapter sequences and Illumina sample barcodes were added in two successive PCR steps. Sequencing of the TCR alpha and beta cDNA libraries was done on the Illumina HiSeq platform using custom primers. In the original analysis: MiGEC processed the raw reads to extract unique molecular identifiers, while MiXCR was used to determine the CDR3 positions. Recombination models were inferred per individual with the repgenHMM and IGoR tools using an EM algorithm. The tcR package in R was used for shared clonotype analysis, with sharing normalized by the product of cloneset sizes. Out-of-frame nonproductive sequences were analyzed to study raw recombination free of thymic and clonal selection effects. TCRdb itself trimmed the public reads at Q25 with fastp, ran MiXCR and retained productive beta chains. Rows with one shared CDR3 protein collapse into an entry with the most common genes and DNA. The V and J calls here are based on TCRdb, not the publication. For this sample the table gives under 500,000 distinct CDR3 sequences, of which roughly an eighth were detected only once. The ten largest make up 0.8% to 1% of the sample.

CDR1 and CDR2, looked up from the germline V gene (reference sequence), are DFQATT and SNEGSKA. Inclusive of the bounding cysteine and phenylalanine, the CDR3 is 16 residues long. Solely the CDR3 DNA is kept, with 48 bases framed from the first base. V and J are trimmed by 0 bases and 6 bases, and the gene matches miss 9 bases of the junction. These sequences were also reported in another study, on yellow fever vaccine responses in identical twins. As described in the second report: According to the authors, in identical twins the way T cells responded to vaccination appeared partly convergent and partly personalized. In identical twins, the study followed T cell clones that responded to the vaccine with precision.

The TCR sequence derives from a woman aged 18-30 years in good health. The sequence joins TRBV20-1 to TRBJ2-5; 11 junctional bases match TRBD2. Input material: CD4+ T cells sorted from blood. The bases read TGCAGTGCTAGAGAAGAGACTAGCGGGGTCAGACAGACCCAGTACTTC. This encodes CSAREETSGVRQTQYF.